The present entry profiles one T cell receptor beta chain with its context. Its antigen is undetermined. The data belong to a study of cytomegalovirus exposure and HLA in healthy donors. The PCR contained 60 Vbeta and 13 Jbeta primers. Profiled with immunoSEQ multiplex PCR; TCRdb holds only in-frame clones, not every one. The table has fewer than 150,000 clones, 70% to 80% seen once; the top ten hold about 5%. The V and J ends lost 7 bases and 1 base respectively, with 10 bases between them. This CDR3 comprises 13 residues. Germline V gene lookup returns CDR1 MNHNS and CDR2 SASEGT. Findings and caveats of the study: A later analysis reported that several of the most significant clusters appeared to be linked to common viral pathogens, among them Epstein-Barr virus.

The sequenced sample consisted of PBMCs. V and J are TRBV6-1 and TRBJ1-1; D call uncertain. The TCR sequence derives from a male donor in good health and CMV-seronegative. CDR3 sequence: CASNFGRNTEAFF. As DNA, the CDR3 is TGTGCCAGCAATTTCGGTAGGAACACTGAAGCTTTCTTT.